This T cell receptor beta chain was retrieved from a study of blood T cell repertoires in COVID-19. There are 15 residues in the CDR3. V was pared by 8 bases and J by 0 bases, with 14 bases between. CDR1 and CDR2 (germline): SGHVS, FQNEAQ. TCRdb's copy holds only in-frame clones and misses some; the assay was immunoSEQ multiplex PCR. This sample has roughly 250,000 clones; about nine tenths occur once, and the top ten carry over 1%. The sequence was collected from a woman in her 40s with acute COVID-19. V usage is TRBV7-8 and J usage is TRBJ2-1; D ambiguous. The sequenced sample consisted of PBMCs or T cells enriched from blood (not recorded which). CDR3 sequence (DNA): TGTGCCAGCTTTAATTGGGCAAGCTCCTACAATGAGCAGTTCTTC. This translates into CASFNWASSYNEQFF.